This TCR beta chain was retrieved from a study of T cells in localized non-small cell lung cancer. The ends were cut back, 4 bases at V and 0 bases at J, with 10 bases in the middle. Germline lookup yields CDR1 SQVTM and CDR2 ANQGSEA. This CDR3 has 14 amino acids. Generated by immunoSEQ multiplex PCR, the TCRdb table keeps only in-frame clones and is missing some. The table lists more than 30,000 clones, approximately 84% of them singletons, with less than 5.5% in the top ten. The sample consisted of peripheral blood, taken before any cancer treatment. V is TRBV29-1 and J is TRBJ1-5; perhaps TRBD1 as D (5 bases). This TCR was sampled from a male donor older than 55 with stage III lung adenocarcinoma. The CDR3 protein is CSVVAGNSNQPQHF. The CDR3 region has the DNA TGCAGCGTTGTTGCAGGGAATAGCAATCAGCCCCAGCATTTT.